The clone carrying this TCR beta chain was counted ten times or more. Its antigen is unknown. This specimen comes from a study of T cells in Graves' hyperthyroidism and ophthalmopathy. Study results and caveats: Using 13 V-J features, a model discriminated ophthalmopathy from stable hyperthyroidism.

The germline V and J ends were trimmed by 4 bases and 1 base, with 11 bases remaining between them. This CDR3 has 15 residues. Germline V gene lookup returns CDR1 SGHVS and CDR2 FQNEAQ. Pregnant or lactating patients were excluded, as were those with uncontrolled infection or other autoimmune disease. RNA transcripts were the template for amplifying TCR beta CDR3 regions. The HTBI primer set was used in a first-round RT-PCR of the TCR CDR3. Via MiXCR, TCRdb re-called the multiplex PCR reads, giving one row per CDR3 protein. Among 500,000 to 700,000 distinct CDR3 sequences listed, 16% were seen once. The receptor was derived from a woman aged 18-29 years with Graves' hyperthyroidism. The genes are TRBV7-8 and TRBJ1-5, with D perhaps TRBD1 (5 bases). The source material was blood. CDR3 loop: CASSSSGGSNQPQHF. The CDR3 bases are TGTGCCAGCAGCTCTTCCGGGGGAAGCAATCAGCCCCAGCATTTT.